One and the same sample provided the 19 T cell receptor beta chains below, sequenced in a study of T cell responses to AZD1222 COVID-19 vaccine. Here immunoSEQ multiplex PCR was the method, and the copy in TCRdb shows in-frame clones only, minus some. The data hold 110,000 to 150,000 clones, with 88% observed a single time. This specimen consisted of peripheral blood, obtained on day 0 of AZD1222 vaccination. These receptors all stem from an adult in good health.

This CDR3 reads CASSYREGYEQYF. The CDR3, as DNA: TGTGCCAGCAGCTACCGCGAGGGCTACGAGCAGTACTTC. V and J are TRBV7-8 and TRBJ2-7; D possibly corresponds to TRBD2 (5 bases). The CDR3 has 13 residues. Germline loops: CDR1 SGHVS, CDR2 FQNEAQ. Trimming shortened V by 4 bases and J by 3 bases, and 10 bases separated the two germline ends.

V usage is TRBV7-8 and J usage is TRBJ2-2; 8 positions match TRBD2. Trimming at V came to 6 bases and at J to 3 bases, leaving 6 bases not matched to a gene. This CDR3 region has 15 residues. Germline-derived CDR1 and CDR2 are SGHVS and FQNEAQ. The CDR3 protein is CASRRGAGDTGELFF. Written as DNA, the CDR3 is TGTGCCAGCAGGCGGGGGGCAGGGGACACCGGGGAGCTGTTTTTT. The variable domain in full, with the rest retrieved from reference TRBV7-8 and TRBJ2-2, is GAGVSQSPRYKVAKRGQDVALRCDPISGHVSLFWYQQALGQGPEFLTYFQNEAQLDKSGLPSDRFFAERPEGSVSTLKIQRTQQEDSAVYLCASRRGAGDTGELFFGEGSRLTVL.

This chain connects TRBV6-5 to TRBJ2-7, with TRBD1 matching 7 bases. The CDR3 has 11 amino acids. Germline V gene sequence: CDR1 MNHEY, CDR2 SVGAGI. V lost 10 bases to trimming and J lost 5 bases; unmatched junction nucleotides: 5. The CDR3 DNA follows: TGTGCCACCGACAGGGTCAACGAGCAGTACTTC. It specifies CATDRVNEQYF.

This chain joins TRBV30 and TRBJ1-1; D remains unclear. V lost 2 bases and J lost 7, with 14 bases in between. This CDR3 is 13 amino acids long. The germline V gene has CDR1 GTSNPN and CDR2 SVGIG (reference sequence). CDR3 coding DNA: TGTGCCTGGAGTCTCAGACACAGCGGTGAAGCTTTCTTT. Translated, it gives CAWSLRHSGEAFF.

CDR3 bases: TGTGCCTGGAGGCGCGGTTTTACGAGCACTGAAGCTTTCTTT. It codes for CAWRRGFTSTEAFF. The rearrangement uses TRBV30 and TRBJ1-1, with unresolved D. The CDR3 length is 14 residues. The germline gives CDR1 GTSNPN, CDR2 SVGIG (reference sequence). The V gene lost 3 bases and the J gene lost 4 bases, with 15 bases spanning the gap.

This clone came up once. The CDR3 loop is CASSADGSSYNEQFF. The DNA for the CDR3 is TGTGCCAGCAGCGCCGACGGGAGCTCCTACAATGAGCAGTTCTTC. This rearrangement joins TRBV27 to TRBJ2-1; D might be TRBD2 (6 bases). This CDR3 has 15 residues. Germline V gives CDR1 MNHEY, CDR2 SMNVEV (reference sequence). The V gene lost 6 bases and the J gene lost 0 bases, with 12 bases spanning the gap.

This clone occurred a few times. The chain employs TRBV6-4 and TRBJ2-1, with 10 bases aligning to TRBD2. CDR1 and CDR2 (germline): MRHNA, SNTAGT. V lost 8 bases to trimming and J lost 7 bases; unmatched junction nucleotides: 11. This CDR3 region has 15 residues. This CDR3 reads CASGVASGSGNEQFF. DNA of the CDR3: TGTGCCAGCGGCGTCGCTAGCGGGAGTGGGAATGAGCAGTTCTTC.

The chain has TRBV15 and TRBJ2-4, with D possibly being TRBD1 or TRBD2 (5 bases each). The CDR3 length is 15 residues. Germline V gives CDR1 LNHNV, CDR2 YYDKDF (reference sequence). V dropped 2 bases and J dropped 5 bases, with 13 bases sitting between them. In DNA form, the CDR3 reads TGTGCCACCAGCAGACCCGGGCAGGGAGAAAACATTCAGTACTTC. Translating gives CATSRPGQGENIQYF.

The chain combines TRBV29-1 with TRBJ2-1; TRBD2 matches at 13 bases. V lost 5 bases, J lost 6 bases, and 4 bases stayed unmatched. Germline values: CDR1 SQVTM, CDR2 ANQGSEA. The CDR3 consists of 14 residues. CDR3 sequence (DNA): TGCAGCGTTCGACTAGCGGGAGGACTCAATGAGCAGTTCTTC. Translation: CSVRLAGGLNEQFF.

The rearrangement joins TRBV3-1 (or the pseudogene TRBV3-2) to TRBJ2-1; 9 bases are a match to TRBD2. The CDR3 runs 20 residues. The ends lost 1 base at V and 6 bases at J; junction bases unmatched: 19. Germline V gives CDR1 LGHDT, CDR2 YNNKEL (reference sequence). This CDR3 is CASSQVGGGLRREGGNEQFF. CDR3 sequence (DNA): TGTGCCAGCAGCCAAGTAGGCGGGGGGCTAAGGCGGGAGGGCGGCAATGAGCAGTTCTTC.

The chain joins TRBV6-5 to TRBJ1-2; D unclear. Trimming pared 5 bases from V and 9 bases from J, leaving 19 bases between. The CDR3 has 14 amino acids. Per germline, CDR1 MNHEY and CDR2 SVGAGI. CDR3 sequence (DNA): TGTGCCAGCAGTCCCCTCCGGGCGTTTGGGCGCTACACCTTC. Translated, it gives CASSPLRAFGRYTF.

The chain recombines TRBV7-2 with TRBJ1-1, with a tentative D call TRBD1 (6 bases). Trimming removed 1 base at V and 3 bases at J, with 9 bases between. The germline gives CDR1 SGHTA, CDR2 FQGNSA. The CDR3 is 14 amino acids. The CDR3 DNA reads TGTGCCAGCAGCTTAGGGGACACCTACACTGAAGCTTTCTTT. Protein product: CASSLGDTYTEAFF.

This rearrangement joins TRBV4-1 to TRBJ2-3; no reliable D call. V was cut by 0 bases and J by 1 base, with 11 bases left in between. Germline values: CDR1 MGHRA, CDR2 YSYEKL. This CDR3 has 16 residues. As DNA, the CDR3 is TGCGCCAGCAGCCAAGATACTGGGCTTGGCACAGATACGCAGTATTTT. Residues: CASSQDTGLGTDTQYF.

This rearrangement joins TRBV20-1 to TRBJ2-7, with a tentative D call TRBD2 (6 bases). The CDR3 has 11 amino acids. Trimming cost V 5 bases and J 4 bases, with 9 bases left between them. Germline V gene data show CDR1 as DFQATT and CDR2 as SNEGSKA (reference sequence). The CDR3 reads CSAGAGYEQYF. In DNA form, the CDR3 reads TGCAGTGCTGGGGCGGGGTACGAGCAGTACTTC.

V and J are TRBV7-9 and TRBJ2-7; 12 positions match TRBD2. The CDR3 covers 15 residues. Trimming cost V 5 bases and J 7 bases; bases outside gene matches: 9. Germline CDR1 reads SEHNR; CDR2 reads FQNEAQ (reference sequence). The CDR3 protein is CASSTRLAGEGEQYF. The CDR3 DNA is TGTGCCAGCAGCACCCGACTAGCGGGAGAGGGGGAGCAGTACTTC.

CDR3 in amino acids: CASSFGGTGGLNGVGELFF. The CDR3 bases are TGTGCCAGCAGCTTCGGAGGGACAGGGGGCCTGAATGGGGTCGGGGAGCTGTTTTTT. V is TRBV5-8 and J is TRBJ2-2; TRBD1 agrees at 12 bases. Germline CDR1 reads SGHTS; CDR2 reads YDEGEE. V shed 2 bases and J 7 bases; nucleotides not matched to a gene: 15. This CDR3 has 19 residues.

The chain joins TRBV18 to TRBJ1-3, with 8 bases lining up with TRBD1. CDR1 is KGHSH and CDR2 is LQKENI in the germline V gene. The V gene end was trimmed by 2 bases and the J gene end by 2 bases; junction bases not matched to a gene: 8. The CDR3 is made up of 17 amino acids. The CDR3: CASSPGQGTLTGNTIYF. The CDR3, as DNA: TGTGCCAGCTCACCAGGACAGGGAACATTAACTGGAAACACCATATATTTT.

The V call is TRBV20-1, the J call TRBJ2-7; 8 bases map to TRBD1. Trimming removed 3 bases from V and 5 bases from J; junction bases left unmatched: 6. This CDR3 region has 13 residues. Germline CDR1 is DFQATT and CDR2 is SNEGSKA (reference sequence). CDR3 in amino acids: CSASSGQGHEQYF. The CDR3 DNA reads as TGCAGTGCTAGTTCCGGACAGGGACACGAGCAGTACTTC.

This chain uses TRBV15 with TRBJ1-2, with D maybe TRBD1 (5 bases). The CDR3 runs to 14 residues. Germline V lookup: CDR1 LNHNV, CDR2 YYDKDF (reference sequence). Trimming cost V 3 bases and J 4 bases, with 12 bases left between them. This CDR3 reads CATSSEGRGYGYTF. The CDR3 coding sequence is TGTGCCACCAGCAGCGAGGGAAGGGGCTATGGCTACACCTTC.